This T cell receptor beta chain emerged from a study of T-cell memory formation after mild COVID-19. Study-wide context: The TCR clusters were mostly specific to one donor. Study-level results: Clones that contracted from day 15 to 85 had balanced CD4/CD8; later expanders were CD4+ biased.

Concerning this clonotype: Its antigen is undetermined.

Constant-segment primers were used for 5'RACE, and the resulting TCR alpha and TCR beta cDNA libraries carried sample barcodes and UMIs. A single record per CDR3 protein comes from TCRdb applying MiXCR to the 5' RACE reads. The table includes around 300,000 distinct CDR3 sequences, approximately 14% detected once. Germline loops: CDR1 SGHRS, CDR2 YFSETQ. V was clipped by 0 bases and J by 7 bases, with 7 bases between them. The CDR3 is 12 residues long. Source material: PBMCs or a T cell subset sorted from them (not recorded which). This chain links TRBV5-1 with TRBJ2-5; no clear D. The clonotype comes from a man between 18 and 29 years old who had mild COVID-19 (a few samples of this study predate the infection). Cell type and time point are not known. The CDR3 reads CASSLATGTQYF. Here the CDR3 DNA reads TGCGCCAGCAGCTTGGCAACTGGGACCCAGTACTTC.